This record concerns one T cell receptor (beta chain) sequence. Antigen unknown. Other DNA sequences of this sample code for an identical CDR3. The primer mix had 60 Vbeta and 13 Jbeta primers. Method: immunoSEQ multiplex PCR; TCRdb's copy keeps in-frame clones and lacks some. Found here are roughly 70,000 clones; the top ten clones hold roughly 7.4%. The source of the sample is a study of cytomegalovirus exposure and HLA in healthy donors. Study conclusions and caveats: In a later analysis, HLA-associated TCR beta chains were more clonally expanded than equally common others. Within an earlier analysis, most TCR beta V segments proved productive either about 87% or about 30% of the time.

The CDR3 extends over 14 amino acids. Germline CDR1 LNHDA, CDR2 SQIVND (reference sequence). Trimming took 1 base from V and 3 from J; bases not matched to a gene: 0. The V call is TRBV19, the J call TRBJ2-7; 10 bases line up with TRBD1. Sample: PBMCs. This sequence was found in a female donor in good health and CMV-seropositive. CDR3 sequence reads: CASSIGTGGYEQYF. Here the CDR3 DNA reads TGTGCCAGTAGTATAGGGACAGGGGGCTACGAGCAGTACTTC.